In this sample, the clone carrying this T cell receptor (beta chain) turned up a few times. This sample stems from a study of patients and donors after allogeneic stem cell transplantation. The germline CDR1 and CDR2 sequences are SGHTA and FQGNSA. The CDR3 length is 14 residues. The V gene lost 3 bases and the J gene lost 2 bases, with 11 bases spanning the gap. TCRdb analysed the RT-PCR reads with MiXCR anew, one entry per CDR3 protein. The sample records about a million distinct CDR3 sequences, over 15% being singletons. Sample: blood, either unsorted or a sorted T cell fraction (not recorded which). This TCR came from a human donor who was either an allogeneic HSCT recipient or a stem cell or donor lymphocyte infusion donor (not recorded which). It is not recorded whose cells these are; they may come from a transplant donor. J is TRBJ2-7 and V is TRBV7-2; D tentatively fits TRBD1 or TRBD2 (6 bases each). Written as DNA, the CDR3 is TGTGCCAGCAGCTTGATGCGGGACACCTACGAGCAGTACTTC. This translates into CASSLMRDTYEQYF.